Below are 31 T cell receptor beta chains sequenced from a single sample in a study of blood T cell repertoires in COVID-19. Clones were read by immunoSEQ multiplex PCR, and TCRdb kept only the in-frame ones, dropping some. The sample records hundreds of thousands of clones, around 87% being singletons. Sequenced sample: PBMCs or T cells enriched from blood (not recorded which). The receptors stem from a man aged 35-49 years in a cohort exposed to, infected with or recovered from COVID-19 (not recorded which).

This chain connects TRBV5-1 to TRBJ1-2; 8 nucleotides align to TRBD1. Germline V gives CDR1 SGHRS, CDR2 YFSETQ. Trimming took 5 bases from V and 10 from J; bases not matched to a gene: 4. This CDR3 is 11 amino acids long. CDR3 amino acids: CASRLQGDYTF. CDR3 coding DNA: TGCGCCAGCAGATTACAGGGGGACTACACCTTC.

V gene TRBV6-5 combines with J gene TRBJ2-7, with 7 nucleotides matching TRBD1. Trimming took 5 bases from V and 3 from J; bases not matched to a gene: 7. The CDR3 covers 14 residues. The V gene's germline CDR1 is MNHEY and CDR2 SVGAGI. In DNA, the CDR3 is TGTGCCAGCAGTCTACGACAGGGTAGCTACGAGCAGTACTTC. This encodes CASSLRQGSYEQYF.

The genes are TRBV10-2 and TRBJ1-5; tentative D call: TRBD1 (6 bases). The CDR3 is 15 residues long. Germline V gene lookup returns CDR1 WSHSY and CDR2 SAAADI. Trimming pared 5 bases from V and 1 base from J, leaving 12 bases between. For the CDR3, the DNA is TGCGCCAGCAGTTTGGGGGCTCGGAGCAATCAGCCCCAGCATTTT. Residues: CASSLGARSNQPQHF.

The chain joins TRBV3-1 (or the pseudogene TRBV3-2) to TRBJ2-3; 7 bases match TRBD2. The CDR3 consists of 14 residues. J was trimmed by 4 bases and V by 8 bases; bases with no gene match: 9. Germline assignment: CDR1 LGHDT and CDR2 YNNKEL (reference sequence). CDR3 sequence (DNA): TGTGCCAGCGGGGGGAGGGGTAGCCCAGATACGCAGTATTTT. Encoded protein: CASGGRGSPDTQYF.

The rearrangement joins TRBV15 to TRBJ2-1, with 8 bases identical to TRBD1. J was trimmed by 7 bases and V by 5 bases; bases with no gene match: 7. The CDR3 consists of 14 residues. Germline-derived CDR1 and CDR2 are LNHNV and YYDKDF (reference sequence). CDR3 region: CATSWRQGRNEQFF. For the CDR3, the DNA is TGTGCCACCAGCTGGCGACAGGGGAGGAATGAGCAGTTCTTC. Full variable domain (outside the CDR3, taken from reference TRBV15 and TRBJ2-1): DAMVIQNPRYQVTQFGKPVTLSCSQTLNHNVMYWYQQKSSQAPKLLFHYYDKDFNNEADTPDNFQSRRPNTSFCFLDIRSPGLGDTAMYLCATSWRQGRNEQFFGPGTRLTVL.

The J gene is TRBJ2-7, the V gene TRBV18; D unclear. Germline V lookup: CDR1 KGHSH, CDR2 LQKENI. The CDR3 length is 15 residues. Trimming left V 2 bases short and J 2 bases short, with 13 bases between. The CDR3: CASSPNAQTTYEQYF. In DNA form, the CDR3 reads TGTGCCAGCTCACCAAACGCACAGACGACCTACGAGCAGTACTTC.

This sequence joins TRBV9 and TRBJ2-3; 10 nucleotides align to TRBD2. Looked up from germline, CDR1 is SGDLS and CDR2 is YYNGEE. The CDR3 consists of 14 residues. V was pared by 3 bases and J by 3 bases, with 1 base of the junction left unmatched. In DNA, the CDR3 is TGTGCCAGCAGCGCACTAGCGGGAACAGATACGCAGTATTTT. Residues: CASSALAGTDTQYF.

The rearrangement links TRBV7-9 to TRBJ1-4, with D perhaps TRBD1 (6 bases). The CDR3 runs 17 residues. V shed 5 bases and J shed 1 base, with 17 bases lying between them. Germline V gene lookup returns CDR1 SEHNR and CDR2 FQNEAQ (reference sequence). The CDR3 nucleotides read TGTGCCAGCAGCCATACGGGACAAGGGGTAACTAATGAAAAACTGTTTTTT. As protein: CASSHTGQGVTNEKLFF.

The chain uses TRBV12-3 or TRBV12-4 and TRBJ1-3; D gene uncertain. CDR3 length equals 12 residues. V was trimmed by 6 bases and J by 4 bases, leaving 7 bases between them. CDR3 region: CASSLQGNTIYF. The DNA of the CDR3 is TGTGCCAGCAGCTTACAGGGAAACACCATATATTTT.

The gene calls are TRBV9 and TRBJ2-7, with D perhaps TRBD2 (6 bases). V gave up 0 bases and J gave up 1 base, with 11 bases separating them. The CDR3 is made up of 15 amino acids. CDR1 is SGDLS, CDR2 YYNGEE, per germline. CDR3 in DNA: TGTGCCAGCAGCGTAGCTAGCGACTCTTCCTACGAGCAGTACTTC. Translation: CASSVASDSSYEQYF.

The chain joins TRBV5-1 to TRBJ2-3; TRBD2 matches 11 bases. This CDR3 spans 16 amino acids. The germline gives CDR1 SGHRS, CDR2 YFSETQ. J was trimmed by 2 bases and V by 3 bases; bases with no gene match: 5. DNA of the CDR3: TGCGCCAGCAGCTCCTCTAGCGGGAGGCCCACAGATACGCAGTATTTT. Protein product: CASSSSSGRPTDTQYF.

This chain joins TRBV18 and TRBJ2-1; D remains unclear. The V gene's germline CDR1 is KGHSH and CDR2 LQKENI. V shed 6 bases and J shed 2 bases, with 8 bases lying between them. CDR3 size: 13 residues. The CDR3 DNA is TGTGCCAGCTCCCGCGCGGCCTACAATGAGCAGTTCTTC. This sequence encodes CASSRAAYNEQFF.

This clone was detected once. The V and J genes are TRBV6-1 and TRBJ2-6, with D possibly being TRBD1 (6 bases). Germline V gene lookup returns CDR1 MNHNS and CDR2 SASEGT. CDR3 length equals 16 residues. With 3 bases removed from V and 3 bases from J, the gap between germline ends came to 12 bases. The CDR3 region is CASSESGGGGANVLTF. The CDR3 bases are TGTGCCAGCAGTGAGAGTGGGGGCGGTGGGGCCAACGTCCTGACTTTC.

The chain has TRBV11-1 and TRBJ2-7; a possible D gene is TRBD1 (6 bases). The CDR3 length is 14 residues. Germline lookup yields CDR1 SGHAT and CDR2 FQDESV (reference sequence). V gave up 5 bases and J gave up 2 bases, with 13 bases separating them. CDR3 in amino acids: CASSPRDTTYEQYF. For the CDR3, the DNA is TGTGCCAGCAGCCCCCGGGACACAACCTACGAGCAGTACTTC.

The rearrangement uses TRBV5-4 and TRBJ2-1, with TRBD2 identical over 9 bases. The junction had 6 bases not matched to a gene; V was cut back by 3 bases and J by 2 bases. Germline-derived CDR1 and CDR2 are SGHNT and YYREEE (reference sequence). There are 16 residues in the CDR3. The CDR3 loop reads CASSSAGGPTYNEQFF. In DNA form, the CDR3 reads TGTGCCAGCAGCTCAGCGGGAGGCCCTACCTACAATGAGCAGTTCTTC.

The rearrangement links TRBV9 to TRBJ1-6; D is possibly TRBD1 (5 bases). With 3 bases removed from V and 7 bases from J, the gap between germline ends came to 5 bases. This CDR3 contains 12 residues. Germline V gene lookup returns CDR1 SGDLS and CDR2 YYNGEE. The CDR3 coding sequence is TGTGCCAGCAGCGCAGGGAATTCACCCCTCCACTTT. Translated, it gives CASSAGNSPLHF.

The V gene is TRBV29-1, the J gene TRBJ2-7, with TRBD2 matching over 7 bases. The ends lost 4 bases at V and 4 bases at J; junction bases unmatched: 7. Germline CDR1 and CDR2: SQVTM and ANQGSEA. The CDR3 is 13 amino acids. As DNA, the CDR3 is TGCAGCGTTGGGGCGGGAGCGGCTTACGAGCAGTACTTC. Its translation: CSVGAGAAYEQYF.

The J gene is TRBJ2-7, the V gene TRBV29-1; D ambiguous. The CDR3 has 13 amino acids. V lost 7 bases and J lost 2, with 15 bases in between. Per the germline V gene, CDR1 is SQVTM and CDR2 is ANQGSEA. The CDR3 sequence: CSAASTETYEQYF. The CDR3 DNA reads as TGCAGCGCCGCGAGTACGGAGACCTACGAGCAGTACTTC.

This clone was observed a handful of times. V is TRBV7-9 and J is TRBJ1-2; D is uncertain. The CDR3 contains 15 residues. The V gene's germline CDR1 is SEHNR and CDR2 FQNEAQ (reference sequence). V was cut by 5 bases and J by 8 bases, with 21 bases left in between. The CDR3 DNA sequence: TGTGCCAGCAGCACTAGCGCCGGGAGCGTGGGAGGCTACACCTTC. Translation: CASSTSAGSVGGYTF.

The V and J genes are TRBV7-6 and TRBJ2-2, with TRBD2 as a possible D gene (6 bases). CDR3 size: 16 residues. Trimming left V 4 bases short and J 2 bases short, with 14 bases between. In germline, CDR1 is SGHVS, CDR2 FNYEAQ. DNA of the CDR3: TGTGCCAGCAGCTCGATGCCGGGGGAAAACACCGGGGAGCTGTTTTTT. This sequence encodes CASSSMPGENTGELFF.

The CDR3 is CASSEDWQTSSYNEQFF. DNA of the CDR3: TGTGCCAGCAGTGAAGATTGGCAGACAAGCTCCTACAATGAGCAGTTCTTC. The chain recombines TRBV2 with TRBJ2-1, with D hard to call. There are 17 residues in the CDR3. V lost 1 base to trimming and J lost 0 bases, with 13 bases between them. CDR1 is SNHLY, CDR2 FYNNEI, per germline. Together with reference TRBV2 and TRBJ2-1, the CDR3 gives the full variable domain: EPEVTQTPSHQVTQMGQEVILRCVPISNHLYFYWYRQILGQKVEFLVSFYNNEISEKSEIFDDQFSVERPDGSNFTLKIRSTKLEDSAMYFCASSEDWQTSSYNEQFFGPGTRLTVL.

The CDR3 protein is CASRHGGTFDYGYTF. CDR3 bases: TGTGCCAGCAGGCACGGAGGTACCTTCGACTATGGCTACACCTTC. The chain joins TRBV2 to TRBJ1-2; the D is unclear. V was trimmed by 6 bases and J by 3 bases, leaving 17 bases between them. The CDR3 totals 15 residues. In germline, CDR1 is SNHLY, CDR2 FYNNEI. Variable domain in full (rest from reference TRBV2 and TRBJ1-2): EPEVTQTPSHQVTQMGQEVILRCVPISNHLYFYWYRQILGQKVEFLVSFYNNEISEKSEIFDDQFSVERPDGSNFTLKIRSTKLEDSAMYFCASRHGGTFDYGYTFGSGTRLTVV.

This sequence joins TRBV7-8 and TRBJ1-6; a weak D match, TRBD1 (5 bases). The CDR3 consists of 17 residues. Germline CDR1 is SGHVS and CDR2 is FQNEAQ. Trimming took off 5 bases at V and 0 bases at J, with 14 bases between the two ends. The CDR3 loop is CASSRVGGSSYNSPLHF. The CDR3 bases are TGTGCCAGCAGCCGAGTGGGGGGGAGCTCCTATAATTCACCCCTCCACTTT.

The J gene is TRBJ1-2, the V gene TRBV4-1, with D unclear. This CDR3 comprises 14 residues. Deletions cut 2 bases from V and 4 bases from J, with 11 bases between. The germline gives CDR1 MGHRA, CDR2 YSYEKL. CDR3 coding DNA: TGCGCCAGCAGCCAACGGGGATCCGGCTATGGCTACACCTTC. Its protein is CASSQRGSGYGYTF.

This chain joins TRBV5-1 and TRBJ2-2; D is possibly TRBD2 (6 bases). The germline V gene encodes CDR1 SGHRS and CDR2 YFSETQ. The CDR3 covers 11 residues. V dropped 9 bases and J dropped 3 bases, with 6 bases sitting between them. CDR3 DNA sequence: TGCGCCACGGGGGACACCGGGGAGCTGTTTTTT. Translation gives CATGDTGELFF.

The rearrangement links TRBV29-1 to TRBJ1-2; 7 nucleotides line up with TRBD1. V lost 5 bases, J lost 7 bases, and 13 bases stayed unmatched. CDR1 is SQVTM, CDR2 ANQGSEA, per germline. The CDR3 extends over 14 amino acids. The CDR3 sequence: CSVSKDRSTIGYTF. CDR3 in DNA: TGCAGCGTTAGTAAGGACAGGTCTACTATTGGCTACACCTTC.

The chain uses TRBV7-9 and TRBJ1-5; no clear D. The germline gives CDR1 SEHNR, CDR2 FQNEAQ (reference sequence). V was clipped by 4 bases and J by 2 bases, with 9 bases between them. The CDR3 runs to 14 residues. In DNA form, the CDR3 reads TGTGCCAGCAGCTCGGTAGAGGGCAATCAGCCCCAGCATTTT. This gives the protein CASSSVEGNQPQHF.

This clone was seen a handful of times. The CDR3: CAWSPSRLGISFTEQYF. The CDR3, as DNA: TGTGCCTGGAGTCCCTCACGTTTGGGCATCTCCTTTACCGAGCAGTACTTC. The rearrangement joins TRBV30 to TRBJ2-7; D ambiguous. V was clipped by 2 bases and J by 6 bases, with 26 bases between them. From germline, CDR1 is GTSNPN and CDR2 SVGIG (reference sequence). CDR3 length equals 17 residues.

The rearrangement uses TRBV28 and TRBJ2-2, with 8 bases aligning to TRBD2. The CDR3 loop spans 16 amino acids. Unmatched junction bases numbered 9, after V lost 4 bases and J lost 5 bases. Germline V lookup: CDR1 MDHEN, CDR2 SYDVKM. The CDR3 DNA sequence: TGTGCCAGCAGTTCTATAGGCCGGGGGGGTACCGGGGAGCTGTTTTTT. It is translated as CASSSIGRGGTGELFF. Filled out from reference TRBV28 and TRBJ2-2, the complete variable domain reads DVKVTQSSRYLVKRTGEKVFLECVQDMDHENMFWYRQDPGLGLRLIYFSYDVKMKEKGDIPEGYSVSREKKERFSLILESASTNQTSMYLCASSSIGRGGTGELFFGEGSRLTVL.

The V call is TRBV19, the J call TRBJ2-2; the match to TRBD2 covers 13 bases. V shed 7 bases, J shed 5 bases, and the junction held 16 bases outside the gene matches. The CDR3 is 19 residues long. Per the germline V gene, CDR1 is LNHDA and CDR2 is SQIVND (reference sequence). The CDR3 region has the DNA TGTGCCAGTACACAAAGGACTAGCGGGAGTAGGGTTAAGACCGGGGAGCTGTTTTTT. It specifies CASTQRTSGSRVKTGELFF. Full variable domain (outside the CDR3, taken from reference TRBV19 and TRBJ2-2): DGGITQSPKYLFRKEGQNVTLSCEQNLNHDAMYWYRQDPGQGLRLIYYSQIVNDFQKGDIAEGYSVSREKKESFPLTVTSAQKNPTAFYLCASTQRTSGSRVKTGELFFGEGSRLTVL.

V gene TRBV19 combines with J gene TRBJ2-1, with D uncertain. The CDR3 extends over 14 amino acids. V shed 2 bases and J shed 1 base, with 6 bases lying between them. The germline CDR1 and CDR2 sequences are LNHDA and SQIVND (reference sequence). The CDR3 region is CASSIIQSYNEQFF. The CDR3 nucleotides read TGTGCCAGTAGTATAATACAATCCTACAATGAGCAGTTCTTC.